This TCR beta chain was identified during a study of T cells in Graves' hyperthyroidism and ophthalmopathy. This clonotype was detected many times. CDR3 length: 15 residues. Trimming cost V 1 base and J 3 bases, with 12 bases left between them. Germline V gene lookup returns CDR1 LNHNV and CDR2 YYDKDF (reference sequence). Graves' hyperthyroidism is called stable when ophthalmopathy does not progress within 18 months. The source material, RNA transcripts, was used to amplify TCR beta CDR3 regions. The HTBI primer set drove a first-round RT-PCR of the TCR CDR3. TCRdb fed the multiplex PCR reads into MiXCR, producing one record per CDR3 protein. The sample yields around 700,000 distinct CDR3 sequences, about a third seen once.

The clonotype originates from a woman in her thirties or forties with Graves' hyperthyroidism. The V gene is TRBV15, the J gene TRBJ1-2; unclear D gene. Source material: blood. The CDR3 spells CATSRAKDYYYGYTF. CDR3 DNA sequence: TGTGCCACCAGCAGAGCCAAGGATTACTACTATGGCTACACCTTC.